A selection of T cell receptor beta chains follows, all from one sample in a study of blood T cell repertoires in COVID-19. Clones were read by immunoSEQ multiplex PCR, and TCRdb kept only the in-frame ones, dropping some. The sample lists under 200,000 clones; roughly 85% were seen once. Material: peripheral blood. These receptors came from a woman younger than 45 with acute or convalescent COVID-19. The CDR3 runs from the conserved cysteine through the conserved F or W. Fields, in order: CDR3 DNA, CDR3 protein, D gene, V gene, CDR3 length, J gene, clone size. A D gene is named only where the DNA matches it firmly. Rows may omit the clone size; those that give it use once, few, many or a size class.

DNA: TGTGCCAGCAGCCAAGGTGGGGGCCTCGACGAGCAGTACTTC
CDR3: CASSQGGGLDEQYF
D: -
V: TRBV3-1/TRBV3-2
length: 14
J: TRBJ2-7
size: -

DNA: TGCGCCAGCAGCCGGGAGGGACTAGCGGGGACGTACCAAGAGACCCAGTACTTC
CDR3: CASSREGLAGTYQETQYF
D: TRBD2
V: TRBV5-1
length: 18
J: TRBJ2-5
size: -

DNA: TGTGCCAGCAGCAGGACCGGACAGAACAACTATGGCTACACCTTC
CDR3: CASSRTGQNNYGYTF
D: -
V: TRBV28
length: 15
J: TRBJ1-2
size: -

DNA: TGTGCCAGCAGCTTAGCGGGGGTTCAGGGGGCGAAGGAAAAACTGTTTTTT
CDR3: CASSLAGVQGAKEKLFF
D: TRBD1
V: TRBV7-9
length: 17
J: TRBJ1-4
size: -

DNA: TGTGCCAGCAGTTCCTATGACAGGGGCGGCACTGAAGCTTTCTTT
CDR3: CASSSYDRGGTEAFF
D: TRBD1
V: TRBV6-6
length: 15
J: TRBJ1-1
size: -

DNA: TGTGCCAGTAGTCCACCGGGGGGTTACACTGAAGCTTTCTTT
CDR3: CASSPPGGYTEAFF
D: -
V: TRBV19
length: 14
J: TRBJ1-1
size: -

DNA: TGTGCCAGCAGCCAATTAAGGGGTGGGGAGCTGTTTTTT
CDR3: CASSQLRGGELFF
D: -
V: TRBV4-2
length: 13
J: TRBJ2-2
size: few

DNA: TGTGCCAGCAGTCCGCGGTCAGCTAACTATGGCTACACCTTC
CDR3: CASSPRSANYGYTF
D: -
V: TRBV27
length: 14
J: TRBJ1-2
size: -

DNA: TGTGCCAGCAGCCACGGGCCAGGGGGGAATGGCTACACCTTC
CDR3: CASSHGPGGNGYTF
D: TRBD1
V: TRBV11-3
length: 14
J: TRBJ1-2
size: -

DNA: TGTGCCAGCTCTTCGGACAGGGAGAACTACGAGCAGTACTTC
CDR3: CASSSDRENYEQYF
D: TRBD1
V: TRBV18
length: 14
J: TRBJ2-7
size: -

DNA: TGTGCCAGGGGCCCGGGACTAGCGGGAGTTGGGCCCTACGAGCAGTACTTC
CDR3: CARGPGLAGVGPYEQYF
D: TRBD2
V: TRBV27
length: 17
J: TRBJ2-7
size: -

DNA: TGTGCCAGCAGCTTAGTACTAGCGGGGGCGCCCCCCTCCTACGAGCAGTACTTC
CDR3: CASSLVLAGAPPSYEQYF
D: TRBD2
V: TRBV7-6
length: 18
J: TRBJ2-7
size: -

DNA: TGTGCCAGCAGCTTACGTCTTGGCGAGCAGTTCTTC
CDR3: CASSLRLGEQFF
D: -
V: TRBV11-2
length: 12
J: TRBJ2-1
size: -

DNA: TGTGCCAGCAGCCCTAGTGGTTACAGGGACTCCTACAATGAGCAGTTCTTC
CDR3: CASSPSGYRDSYNEQFF
D: -
V: TRBV5-6
length: 17
J: TRBJ2-1
size: once

DNA: TGTGCCAGCAGTGACTCCATGCGGGAGGGAGATACGCAGTATTTT
CDR3: CASSDSMREGDTQYF
D: TRBD2
V: TRBV6-4
length: 15
J: TRBJ2-3
size: -

DNA: TGTGCCAGCAGTAGGGGGCGTGGCGCGTTACAAGAGACCCAGTACTTC
CDR3: CASSRGRGALQETQYF
D: TRBD1
V: TRBV28
length: 16
J: TRBJ2-5
size: -

DNA: TGTGCCAGCAGCTGGGACAGGCATACTGAAGCTTTCTTT
CDR3: CASSWDRHTEAFF
D: TRBD1
V: TRBV5-4
length: 13
J: TRBJ1-1
size: -

DNA: TGTGCCAGCAGTACCCCCGGGACAACGAAGGGATATGGCTACACCTTC
CDR3: CASSTPGTTKGYGYTF
D: -
V: TRBV6-2/TRBV6-3
length: 16
J: TRBJ1-2
size: -

DNA: TGTGCCAGCAGCTTGGTTCCACAAGACTATGGCTACACCTTC
CDR3: CASSLVPQDYGYTF
D: -
V: TRBV7-2
length: 14
J: TRBJ1-2
size: -

DNA: TGTGCCACCTCGAGGGACAGGGTCACAGATACGCAGTATTTT
CDR3: CATSRDRVTDTQYF
D: TRBD1
V: TRBV24-1
length: 14
J: TRBJ2-3
size: -

DNA: TGTGCCAGCAGTTGGGAGGGCTACGGGGCCAACGTCCTGACTTTC
CDR3: CASSWEGYGANVLTF
D: TRBD2
V: TRBV28
length: 15
J: TRBJ2-6
size: -

DNA: TGTGCCATCAGTGATAGCGGGGGGGGCACAGATACGCAGTATTTT
CDR3: CAISDSGGGTDTQYF
D: TRBD2
V: TRBV10-3
length: 15
J: TRBJ2-3
size: once

DNA: TGCAGCGCAATAAACCCGGGTGGAAACACCATATATTTT
CDR3: CSAINPGGNTIYF
D: -
V: TRBV29-1
length: 13
J: TRBJ1-3
size: -

DNA: TGCGCCAGCAGCTTGGTAAGCGATACGCAGTATTTT
CDR3: CASSLVSDTQYF
D: -
V: TRBV5-1
length: 12
J: TRBJ2-3
size: -

DNA: TGCGCCAGCAGCTTGAGGACATTCTACGAGCAGTACTTC
CDR3: CASSLRTFYEQYF
D: -
V: TRBV5-1
length: 13
J: TRBJ2-7
size: -

DNA: TGTGCCAGCAGTCTCGACAGGGGGCCTACAGATACGCAGTATTTT
CDR3: CASSLDRGPTDTQYF
D: TRBD1
V: TRBV6-4
length: 15
J: TRBJ2-3
size: -

DNA: TGTGCCAGCAGTTTCCGCGACAGGGTTTATGACTACACCTTC
CDR3: CASSFRDRVYDYTF
D: TRBD1
V: TRBV27
length: 14
J: TRBJ1-2
size: -

DNA: TGTGCCAGCAGCTTCGGCGGGAACCGCCATGAGCAGTTCTTC
CDR3: CASSFGGNRHEQFF
D: -
V: TRBV7-9
length: 14
J: TRBJ2-1
size: -

DNA: TGTGCCAGCAGCTTCGGAGACGGGAGGGCCAATTTGGAGCAGTACTTC
CDR3: CASSFGDGRANLEQYF
D: TRBD2
V: TRBV7-9
length: 16
J: TRBJ2-7
size: -

DNA: TGTGCCAGCAGCTTTGTCAGGGGAGACATTCAGTACTTC
CDR3: CASSFVRGDIQYF
D: -
V: TRBV5-6
length: 13
J: TRBJ2-4
size: -

DNA: TGTGCCAGCAGTTTATCCTCGGGGGGTGGCTACACCTTC
CDR3: CASSLSSGGGYTF
D: -
V: TRBV28
length: 13
J: TRBJ1-2
size: -

DNA: TGTGCCAGCAGTGAATGGGAGAGGTCCTACAATGAGCAGTTCTTC
CDR3: CASSEWERSYNEQFF
D: -
V: TRBV6-1
length: 15
J: TRBJ2-1
size: once

DNA: TGTGCCAGCAGCCTTCGACAGGAAAAACTGTTTTTT
CDR3: CASSLRQEKLFF
D: -
V: TRBV5-6
length: 12
J: TRBJ1-4
size: -

DNA: TGTGCCTGGAGTGAGTTTGCGGGTCCCCTCCACTTT
CDR3: CAWSEFAGPLHF
D: -
V: TRBV30
length: 12
J: TRBJ1-6
size: -

DNA: TGTGCCAGCAGCTTAACAGGGCCGGATACGCAGTATTTT
CDR3: CASSLTGPDTQYF
D: -
V: TRBV7-8
length: 13
J: TRBJ2-3
size: -

DNA: TGTGCCAGCAAAGGACAGGGGGCTGCCGGGGAGCTGTTTTTT
CDR3: CASKGQGAAGELFF
D: TRBD1
V: TRBV6-4
length: 14
J: TRBJ2-2
size: -

DNA: TGTGCCAGCTGTGGACGGAGCGGGAACACTGAAGCTTTCTTT
CDR3: CASCGRSGNTEAFF
D: -
V: TRBV2
length: 14
J: TRBJ1-1
size: -

DNA: TGCAGTGCTAGTTTCTCAGCTCTGGTCAGGGGGCTTGGAGCTTTCTTT
CDR3: CSASFSALVRGLGAFF
D: TRBD1
V: TRBV20-1
length: 16
J: TRBJ1-1
size: -

DNA: TGTGCCAGCAGCCGAGTGGGGAGGGGCCAGCGGGAGACCCAGTACTTC
CDR3: CASSRVGRGQRETQYF
D: TRBD2
V: TRBV7-3
length: 16
J: TRBJ2-5
size: -

DNA: TGCGCCAGCAGCAGATTAGCGGGAAGCACAGATACGCAGTATTTT
CDR3: CASSRLAGSTDTQYF
D: TRBD2
V: TRBV5-1
length: 15
J: TRBJ2-3
size: -

DNA: TGTGCCAGCAGCTTGGGACAGGGATATGGCTACACCTTC
CDR3: CASSLGQGYGYTF
D: TRBD1
V: TRBV7-8
length: 13
J: TRBJ1-2
size: -

DNA: TGTGCCAGCAGCCGACTTATTAGGAACACTGAAGCTTTCTTT
CDR3: CASSRLIRNTEAFF
D: -
V: TRBV14
length: 14
J: TRBJ1-1
size: -

DNA: TGTGCCAGCAGCCCGAGAGAGAGGTCCTACAATGAGCAGTTCTTC
CDR3: CASSPRERSYNEQFF
D: -
V: TRBV14
length: 15
J: TRBJ2-1
size: -

DNA: TGTGCCAGCAGCCCCGAGTGGGCTACTCAAGAGACCCAGTACTTC
CDR3: CASSPEWATQETQYF
D: -
V: TRBV7-2
length: 15
J: TRBJ2-5
size: once

DNA: TGTGCCAGCAGTTACTCTTTAGGGAGGTCCTACAATGAGCAGTTCTTC
CDR3: CASSYSLGRSYNEQFF
D: -
V: TRBV6-5
length: 16
J: TRBJ2-1
size: once